The entry below describes one TCR beta chain. Its target is not known. The data are from a study of long-term antiretroviral therapy in people with HIV. The immunoSEQ assay was v3.0, run at survey level. Assay: immunoSEQ multiplex PCR; the TCRdb copy retains only in-frame clones and omits some. The repertoire holds under 20,000 clones, with around 91% as singletons. Germline V gene sequence: CDR1 SGHRS, CDR2 YFSETQ. CDR3 length: 14 amino acids. Trimming stripped 1 base from V and 9 bases from J, with 11 bases between. Among participants with HIV, every one received treatment in the United States. Findings of the study overall: Following ART, diversity rose but still fell short of transplant donor controls. Repertoires with HIV possessed tighter CDR3 length spans than those of controls.

The specimen was unsorted PBMCs, collected 3 years after starting antiretroviral therapy. The sequence was obtained from a man between 45 and 60 years old with HIV. V and J are TRBV5-1 and TRBJ1-6; no clear D gene. CDR3 sequence: CASSLLSEGSPLHF. As DNA, the CDR3 is TGCGCCAGCAGCTTGTTGTCAGAAGGTTCACCCCTCCACTTT.